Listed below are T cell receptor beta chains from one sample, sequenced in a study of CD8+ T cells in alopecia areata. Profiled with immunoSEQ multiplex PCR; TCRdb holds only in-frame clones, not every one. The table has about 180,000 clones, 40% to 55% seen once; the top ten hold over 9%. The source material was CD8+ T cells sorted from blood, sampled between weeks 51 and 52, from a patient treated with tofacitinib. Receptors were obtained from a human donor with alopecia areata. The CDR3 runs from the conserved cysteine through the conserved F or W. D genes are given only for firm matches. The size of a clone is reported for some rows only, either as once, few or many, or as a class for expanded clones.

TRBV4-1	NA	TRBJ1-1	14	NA	TGCGCCAGCAGCCAAGTATGGGAGAACACTGAAGCTTTCTTT	CASSQVWENTEAFF
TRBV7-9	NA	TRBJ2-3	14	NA	TGTGCCAGCAGCTTGTCCGGGCGCGGAGATACGCAGTATTTT	CASSLSGRGDTQYF
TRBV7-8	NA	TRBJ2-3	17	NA	TGTGCCAGCAGTCCCCTAATGGCGGGAACTCGGGGGGATACGCAGTATTTT	CASSPLMAGTRGDTQYF
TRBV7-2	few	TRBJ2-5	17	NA	TGTGCCAGCAGCTCAAAGGCTACAGGGACCCCCGTGGAGACCCAGTACTTC	CASSSKATGTPVETQYF
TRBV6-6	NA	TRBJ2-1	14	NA	TGTGCCAGCAATAGGAAGGAGGGGCCAAATGAGCAGTTCTTC	CASNRKEGPNEQFF
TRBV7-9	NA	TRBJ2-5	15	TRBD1	TGTGCCAGCAGCCCCTGGGCAGGGGGCAGGGAGACCCAGTACTTC	CASSPWAGGRETQYF
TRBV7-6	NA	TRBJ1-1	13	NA	TGTGCCAGCAGCGCCTCGGGAGTCACTGAAGCTTTCTTT	CASSASGVTEAFF
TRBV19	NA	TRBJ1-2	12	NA	TGTGCCAGTATTTCGACTACAGGTGGCTACACCTTC	CASISTTGGYTF
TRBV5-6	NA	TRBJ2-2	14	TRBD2	TGTGCCAGCAGGTTGGGACTAAACACCGGGGAGCTGTTTTTT	CASRLGLNTGELFF
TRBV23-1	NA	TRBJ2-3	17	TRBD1	TGCGCCAGCAGTCCCGGGACAGGGAAGGGGGCCACAGATACGCAGTATTTT	CASSPGTGKGATDTQYF
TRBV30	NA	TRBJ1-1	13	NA	TGTGCCTGGAGCCCCCAGATGAACACTGAAGCTTTCTTT	CAWSPQMNTEAFF
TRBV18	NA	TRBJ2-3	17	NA	TGTGCCAGCTCACCAAACATTGCTGCAACTAGCACAGATACGCAGTATTTT	CASSPNIAATSTDTQYF
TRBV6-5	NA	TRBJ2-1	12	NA	TGTGCCAGCAGTTCGACGGGCAATGAGCAGTTCTTC	CASSSTGNEQFF
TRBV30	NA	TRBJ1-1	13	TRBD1	TGTGCCTGGAGTGTCCAGGGGGCGGGTGAAGCTTTCTTT	CAWSVQGAGEAFF
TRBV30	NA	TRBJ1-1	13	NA	TGTGCCTGGAGTGGGGATCTGAACACTGAAGCTTTCTTT	CAWSGDLNTEAFF
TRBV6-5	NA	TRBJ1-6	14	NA	TGTGCCAGCAGTTACGGTCAGGGAAATTCACCCCTCCACTTT	CASSYGQGNSPLHF
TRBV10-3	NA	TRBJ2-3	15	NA	TGTGCCATCAGTGACTCTAGCGTCAGCACAGATACGCAGTATTTT	CAISDSSVSTDTQYF
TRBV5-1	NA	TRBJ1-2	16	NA	TGCGCCAGCAGCCCAACCCTTTCGGGGACGAACTATGGCTACACCTTC	CASSPTLSGTNYGYTF
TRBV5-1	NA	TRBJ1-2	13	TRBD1	TGCGCCAGCAGCCCAGGGGGCCCCTATGGCTACACCTTC	CASSPGGPYGYTF
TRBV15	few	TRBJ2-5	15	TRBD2	TGTGCCACCAGCAGAGGAGGGACTAACCAAGAGACCCAGTACTTC	CATSRGGTNQETQYF
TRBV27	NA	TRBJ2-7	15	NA	TGTGCCAGCAGTTTATCCTCCTGGGCCTCCTACGAGCAGTACTTC	CASSLSSWASYEQYF
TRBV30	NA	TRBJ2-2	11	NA	TGTGCCTGGAGTGGGGGCGGGGAGCTGTTTTTT	CAWSGGGELFF
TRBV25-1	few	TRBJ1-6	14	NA	TGTGCCAGCAGTGAAAACGACGGGCCCCCTCACCTCCACTTT	CASSENDGPPHLHF
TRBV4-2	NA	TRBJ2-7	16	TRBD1	TGTGCCAGCAGCCAAGACAAGGGGACAGGGGGCTACGAGCGGTACTTC	CASSQDKGTGGYERYF
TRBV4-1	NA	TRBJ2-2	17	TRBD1	TGCGCCAGCAGCTCCACAGACAGGGGGCAAAACACCGGGGAGCTGTTTTTT	CASSSTDRGQNTGELFF
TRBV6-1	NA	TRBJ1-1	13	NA	TGTGCCAGCAGTGCAGACGAAAACACTGAAGCTTTCTTT	CASSADENTEAFF
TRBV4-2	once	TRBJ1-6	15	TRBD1	TGTGCCAGCAGCCAAGGAGGACAGGGCGTCTCACCCCTCCACTTT	CASSQGGQGVSPLHF
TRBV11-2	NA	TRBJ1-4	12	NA	TGTGCCAGCAGCGGGGACGGAAAAAAACTGTTTTTT	CASSGDGKKLFF
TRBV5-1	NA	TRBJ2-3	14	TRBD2	TGCGCCAGCAGAACTAGCGGAAGCACAGATACGCAGTATTTT	CASRTSGSTDTQYF
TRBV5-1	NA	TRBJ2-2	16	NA	TGCGCCAGCAGCTTCGTTGGAGGGGCGAACACCGGGGAGCTGTTTTTT	CASSFVGGANTGELFF
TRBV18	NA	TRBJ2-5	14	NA	TGTGCCAGCTCACCACGGGCAGCTAAAGAGACCCAGTACTTC	CASSPRAAKETQYF
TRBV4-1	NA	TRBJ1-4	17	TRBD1	TGCGCCAGCAGCCCCCGTATCTCGGCAGGGGGAGATGAAAAACTGTTTTTT	CASSPRISAGGDEKLFF
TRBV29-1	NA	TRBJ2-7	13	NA	TGCAGCGTTGAAGGAGGTGATATGTACGAGCAGTACTTC	CSVEGGDMYEQYF
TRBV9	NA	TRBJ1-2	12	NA	TGTGCCAGCAGCCAGGGTGGGGAAGGCTACACCTTC	CASSQGGEGYTF
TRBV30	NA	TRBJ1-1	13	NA	TGTGCCTGGACCAATGGAGGGGGGACTGAAGCTTTCTTT	CAWTNGGGTEAFF
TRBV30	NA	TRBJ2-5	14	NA	TGTGCCTGGAGTGTAGGGGGGCCCCGAGAGACCCAGTACTTC	CAWSVGGPRETQYF
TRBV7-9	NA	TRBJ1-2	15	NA	TGTGCCAGCAGCTTACCCCGTGGGGACCTCTATGGCTACACCTTC	CASSLPRGDLYGYTF
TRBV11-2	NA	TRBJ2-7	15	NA	TGTGCCAGCAGCTTGGCAGGTGAGGGTGGCAACGAGCAGTACTTC	CASSLAGEGGNEQYF
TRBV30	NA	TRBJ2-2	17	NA	TGTGCCTGGAGTGTATACGGGACGGTAACCGAACACCGGGAGCTGTTTTTT	CAWSVYGTVTEHRELFF
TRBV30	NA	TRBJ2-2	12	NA	TGTGCCTGGAGTCTGGGAACCGGGGAGCTGTTTTTT	CAWSLGTGELFF
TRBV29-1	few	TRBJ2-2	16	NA	TGCAGCGCCCAGGGCAGGGGAAAACGAAGAACCGGGGAGCTGTTTTTT	CSAQGRGKRRTGELFF
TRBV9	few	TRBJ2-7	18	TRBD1	TGTGCCAGCAGCCCCCGTGACAGGGGTGGAATTAGGACCTACGAGCAGTACTTC	CASSPRDRGGIRTYEQYF
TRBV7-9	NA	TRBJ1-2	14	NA	TGTGCCAGCAGCCAAGGGGATTCTAACTATGGCTACACCTTC	CASSQGDSNYGYTF
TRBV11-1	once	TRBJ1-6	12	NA	TGTGCCAGCAGCTTACTTAATTCACCCCTCCACTTT	CASSLLNSPLHF
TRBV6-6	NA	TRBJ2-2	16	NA	TGTGCCAGCAGTCCCGACAGGGAGGTGAACACCGGGGAGCTGTTTTTT	CASSPDREVNTGELFF
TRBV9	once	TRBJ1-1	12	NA	TGTGCCAGCAACACGGGATCAGGTGAAGCTTTCTTT	CASNTGSGEAFF
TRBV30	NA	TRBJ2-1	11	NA	TGTGCCTGGAGTGTCGGGGATGAGCAGTTCTTC	CAWSVGDEQFF
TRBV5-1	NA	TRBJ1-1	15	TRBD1	TGCGCCAGCAGCTCCAGTCGACAGGGAAGGGCTGAAGCTTTCTTT	CASSSSRQGRAEAFF
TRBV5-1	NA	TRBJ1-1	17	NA	TGCGCCAGCAGCCGGGCTAGTGCGCGACAGAGGAACACTGAAGCTTTCTTT	CASSRASARQRNTEAFF
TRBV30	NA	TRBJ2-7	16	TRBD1	TGTGCCTGGAGTGTTCGGGTGGGACAGGGACGAGGCGAGCAGTACTTC	CAWSVRVGQGRGEQYF
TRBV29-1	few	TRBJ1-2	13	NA	TGCAGCGTTGAAGGAACCCTTAACTATGGCTACACCTTC	CSVEGTLNYGYTF
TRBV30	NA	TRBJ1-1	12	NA	TGTGCCTGGAGTGTTGAGGGACCCAAAGCTTTCTTT	CAWSVEGPKAFF
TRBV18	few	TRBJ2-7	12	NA	TGTGCCAGCTCAGGGGACACCTACGAGCAGTACTTC	CASSGDTYEQYF
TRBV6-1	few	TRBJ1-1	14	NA	TGTGCCAGCACCCCGGGGGGGGAATGGACTGAAGCTTTCTTT	CASTPGGEWTEAFF